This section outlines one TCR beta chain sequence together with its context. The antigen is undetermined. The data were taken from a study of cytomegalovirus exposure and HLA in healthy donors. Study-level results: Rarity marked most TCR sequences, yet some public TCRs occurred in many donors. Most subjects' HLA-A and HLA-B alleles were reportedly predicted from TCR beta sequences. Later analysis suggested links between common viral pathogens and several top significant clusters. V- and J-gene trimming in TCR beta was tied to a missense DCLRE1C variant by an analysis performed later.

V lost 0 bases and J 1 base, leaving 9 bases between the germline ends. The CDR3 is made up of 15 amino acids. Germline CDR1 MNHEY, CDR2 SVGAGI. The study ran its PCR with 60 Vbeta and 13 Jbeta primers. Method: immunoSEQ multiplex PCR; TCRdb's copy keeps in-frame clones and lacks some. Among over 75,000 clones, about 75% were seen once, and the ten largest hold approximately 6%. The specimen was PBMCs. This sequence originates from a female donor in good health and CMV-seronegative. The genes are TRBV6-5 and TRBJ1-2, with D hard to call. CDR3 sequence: CASSYSSIVNYGYTF. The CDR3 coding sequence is TGTGCCAGCAGTTACTCCAGTATCGTTAACTATGGCTACACCTTC.